Listed below are T cell receptor beta chains from one sample, sequenced in a study of cytomegalovirus exposure and HLA in healthy donors. TCRdb's copy holds only in-frame clones and misses some; the assay was immunoSEQ multiplex PCR. The sample lists about 95,000 clones, 65% to 90% occurring once. Material for sequencing was PBMCs. The source of these receptors is a man aged 25-45 years in good health and CMV-seropositive. Each CDR3 is given with its conserved first and last residue. The order of the fields is D gene, V gene, CDR3 protein. The D gene is left open where the match is weak.

D: .
V: TRBV28
CDR3: CASSPIWRDEQYF

D: .
V: TRBV10-1
CDR3: CASSAGVWNTEAFF

D: .
V: TRBV4-2
CDR3: CASSQDRAGDQPQHF

D: TRBD2
V: TRBV5-1
CDR3: CASSLGTTSGTTGELFF

D: .
V: TRBV5-1
CDR3: CASSPGRAGTTNEKLFF

D: .
V: TRBV15
CDR3: CATSTGQSEQFF

D: TRBD2
V: TRBV6-5
CDR3: CASSPGRGGSYEQYF

D: TRBD1
V: TRBV5-8
CDR3: CASSRTGEGRTEAFF

D: .
V: TRBV5-1
CDR3: CASSLGAGGARYYGYTF

D: TRBD2
V: TRBV5-1
CDR3: CASSLPSSGTTSIGELFF

D: TRBD1
V: TRBV28
CDR3: CASIPGQGRRIDNQPQHF

D: TRBD2
V: TRBV5-1
CDR3: CASSLAFREDNEQFF

D: .
V: TRBV27
CDR3: CASSPTSISYNEQFF

D: TRBD1
V: TRBV6-5
CDR3: CASSSGQGREKLFF

D: .
V: TRBV5-6
CDR3: CASSLMGGNSNQPQHF

D: .
V: TRBV6-5
CDR3: CASSYSEQGGNTIYF

D: .
V: TRBV5-1
CDR3: CASCSGTGELFF

D: TRBD1
V: TRBV6-5
CDR3: CASSSRTGRAEAFF

D: .
V: TRBV11-2
CDR3: CASSQRQATSTDTQYF

D: .
V: TRBV10-1
CDR3: CASSERSSSYNEQFF

D: TRBD1
V: TRBV28
CDR3: CASSPETGGNTEAFF

D: .
V: TRBV6-1
CDR3: CASSEALSTDTQYF

D: .
V: TRBV4-3
CDR3: CASSQVTIHTGELFF

D: TRBD1
V: TRBV28
CDR3: CASSLYPDRGEQYF

D: .
V: TRBV27
CDR3: CASSSLWNTEAFF

D: .
V: TRBV7-2
CDR3: CASSFLQLSYEQYF

D: TRBD1
V: TRBV7-2
CDR3: CASSPQIGRTGDEQYF

D: .
V: TRBV6-5
CDR3: CASSQNRDTYEQYF

D: TRBD1
V: TRBV4-1
CDR3: CASSQDGDSTYNSPLHF

D: TRBD1
V: TRBV7-2
CDR3: CASSLSWTGPYEQYF

D: TRBD1
V: TRBV16
CDR3: CASSPDRVHNSPLHF